The clone carrying this T cell receptor (beta chain) occurred a few times. Antigen unknown. This record comes from a study of vaccination and CD4 T cells after COVID-19. The treatment is: approximately nine-day PBMC culture with coronavirus spike peptide pools or control peptides (ViraFEST assay). It was before the COVID-19 pandemic (2011-2018) that the unexposed donor's CD4+ T cells were collected. The CDR3 is 14 amino acids. Germline V gives CDR1 SGHTA, CDR2 FQGNSA. V was clipped by 2 bases and J by 3 bases, with 8 bases between them. At the Johns Hopkins FTIC core, DNA taken from cultured CD4+ T cells was sequenced by way of the Oncomine TCR Beta short-read assay. From the PCR reads, TCRdb called clonotypes with MiXCR, one entry per CDR3 protein. The sample holds thousands of distinct CDR3 sequences, roughly two fifths seen once.

The sequence was collected from a human donor in good health. Sequencing used CD4+ T cells from blood, cultured in vitro. This chain links TRBV7-2 with TRBJ1-5; D gene uncertain. CDR3: CASSLIGTNQPQHF. The CDR3 nucleotides read TGTGCCAGCAGCTTAATCGGCACCAATCAGCCCCAGCATTTT.